This T cell receptor (beta chain) derives from a study of OX40 agonist ivuxolimab in advanced cancers. Study-level background: The dose of intravenous ivuxolimab that patients received every 2 weeks ranged from 0.01 to 10 mg/kg. Each dose-escalation patient presented with hepatocellular carcinoma, melanoma, renal cell or head and neck cancer.

This clone came up a few times. Excluded were patients having autoimmune disease history or systemic immunosuppression. The study sampled blood at baseline, cycle 4 day 1, and cycle 7 day 1. Sequencing used immunoSEQ multiplex PCR; TCRdb keeps in-frame clones, though not all of them. This sample carries 35,000 or so clones, over 85% of them seen once, and the ten largest clones take 9.1%. This CDR3 is 16 amino acids long. CDR1 and CDR2 (germline): MNHEY, SMNVEV (reference sequence). V was trimmed by 5 bases and J by 4 bases, leaving 21 bases between them. This specimen was CD4+ or CD8+ T cells sorted from blood, taken in a trial of the OX40 agonist ivuxolimab. The receptor was derived from an adult with an advanced solid tumor such as melanoma, head and neck, liver or kidney cancer. V and J are TRBV27 and TRBJ2-7, with D possibly being TRBD2 (5 bases). The CDR3 here is CASSPPGLATPYEQYF. DNA of the CDR3: TGTGCCAGCAGTCCCCCCGGGCTAGCAACACCTTACGAGCAGTACTTC.